This T cell receptor beta chain was identified in a study of blood T cell repertoires in COVID-19. Many counts were recorded for this clone. Germline lookup yields CDR1 SGHAT and CDR2 FQNNGV. The CDR3 totals 14 residues. The junction had 2 bases not matched to a gene; V was cut back by 3 bases and J by 4 bases. In the original workflow: Reference gene primer amplification gave estimated nucleated cell counts. This table comes from immunoSEQ multiplex PCR, and its TCRdb copy is limited to in-frame clones, with some not included. Clone size and the V and J calls come from that table; the DNA yielded D and trimming. This sample carries over 250,000 clones, 70% to 90% of them seen once, and the ten largest clones take approximately 9.9%.

Sample: peripheral blood. The source is an older woman with acute or convalescent COVID-19. The J gene is TRBJ1-4, the V gene TRBV11-2, with 7 bases lining up with TRBD1. The CDR3 loop reads CASSLTGLNEKLFF. CDR3 DNA: TGTGCCAGCAGCTTGACAGGGCTTAATGAAAAACTGTTTTTT.